This paragraph reports one TCR beta chain. Clones were sequenced by immunoSEQ multiplex PCR, and TCRdb holds only the in-frame ones, with some missing. This table holds approximately 190,000 clones, over 80% found once. The data originate from a study of control samples from healthy donors and cancer patients. This CDR3 is 16 amino acids long. Trimming removed 4 bases at V and 5 bases at J, with 16 bases between. Germline lookup yields CDR1 SGHRS and CDR2 YFSETQ. The sequence derives from a man in his thirties or forties in good health. The sample comprised blood. The V call is TRBV5-1, the J call TRBJ1-6; no clear D gene. CDR3 sequence: CASSLTPPENNSPLHF. CDR3 DNA sequence: TGCGCCAGCAGCCTAACCCCCCCCGAGAATAATTCACCCCTCCACTTT.